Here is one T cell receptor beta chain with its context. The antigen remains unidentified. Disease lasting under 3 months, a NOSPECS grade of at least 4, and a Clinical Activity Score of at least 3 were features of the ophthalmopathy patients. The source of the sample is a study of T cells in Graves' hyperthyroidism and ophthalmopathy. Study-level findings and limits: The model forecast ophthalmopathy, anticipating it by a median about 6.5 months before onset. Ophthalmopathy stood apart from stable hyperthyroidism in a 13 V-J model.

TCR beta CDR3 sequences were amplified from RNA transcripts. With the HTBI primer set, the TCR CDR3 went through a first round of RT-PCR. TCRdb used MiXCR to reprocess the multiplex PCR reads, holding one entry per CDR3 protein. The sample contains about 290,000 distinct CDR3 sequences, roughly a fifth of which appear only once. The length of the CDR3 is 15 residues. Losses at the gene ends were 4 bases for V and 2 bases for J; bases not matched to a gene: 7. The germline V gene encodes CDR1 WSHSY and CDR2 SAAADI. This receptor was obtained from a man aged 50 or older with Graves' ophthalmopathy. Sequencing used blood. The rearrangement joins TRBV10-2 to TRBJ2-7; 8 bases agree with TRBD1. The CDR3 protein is CASSGVGTGAYEQYF. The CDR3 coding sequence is TGCGCCAGCAGTGGGGTAGGGACAGGAGCCTACGAGCAGTACTTC.